This T cell receptor (beta chain) appears in the sequencing data of a study of human T cells and chemical hapten exposure. Original handling: Sample-level TCR yields exhibited a median of about 96,000, with a range of roughly 20,000 to 750,000. TCRdb recomputed calls from the 5' RACE reads with MiXCR, one row per CDR3 protein. TCRdb, rather than the study authors, made the V and J calls. The sample carries over 70,000 distinct CDR3 sequences, 15% to 20% recorded once. Trimming left V 3 bases short and J 6 bases short, with 20 bases between. CDR1 and CDR2 from the germline V gene are MNHNS and SASEGT. The CDR3 runs to 17 residues. Unfractionated whole blood yielded total RNA.

The source is a female donor in good health. The chain uses TRBV6-1 and TRBJ1-4; D remains ambiguous. The CDR3 nucleotides are TGTGCCAGCAGTGATATTGGCGGATGGATGAGTGATGAAAAACTGTTTTTT. Protein product: CASSDIGGWMSDEKLFF.